The clone carrying this T cell receptor beta chain was observed at least ten times. Excluded were patients with other autoimmune diseases, uncontrolled infections, pregnancy or lactation. Orbital computed tomography, together with clinical symptoms, serum thyroxine, TRAb and thyroid ultrasound, was used for diagnosis. The data were obtained in a study of Graves' ophthalmopathy and Graves' hyperthyroidism. Investigators amplified TCR beta CDR3 regions from RNA transcripts. RT-PCR was first run with HTBI primers, then multiplex PCR in a second round. A single record per CDR3 protein comes from TCRdb applying MiXCR to the multiplex PCR reads. The sample includes roughly 380,000 distinct CDR3 sequences, 15% to 19% of them seen just once. In germline, CDR1 is SQVTM, CDR2 ANQGSEA. The length of the CDR3 is 15 residues. The V end lost 1 base, the J end lost 4 bases, and 16 bases lay between the germline ends.

The sequence came from a woman under 30 with stable Graves' hyperthyroidism. The chain combines TRBV29-1 with TRBJ1-2, with no clear D. Material for sequencing was peripheral blood. The CDR3 loop is CSVEGSPKTSYGYTF. In nucleotides, the CDR3 is TGCAGCGTTGAAGGGAGCCCAAAGACTAGCTATGGCTACACCTTC.